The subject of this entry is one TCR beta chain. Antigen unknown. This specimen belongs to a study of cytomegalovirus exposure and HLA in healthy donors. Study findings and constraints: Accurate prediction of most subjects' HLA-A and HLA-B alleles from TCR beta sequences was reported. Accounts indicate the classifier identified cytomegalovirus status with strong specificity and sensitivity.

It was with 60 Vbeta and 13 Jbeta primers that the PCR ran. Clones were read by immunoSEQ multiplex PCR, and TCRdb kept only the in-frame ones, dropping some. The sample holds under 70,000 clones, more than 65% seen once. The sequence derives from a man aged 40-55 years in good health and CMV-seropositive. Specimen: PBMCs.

DNA for the CDR3: TGCGCCAGCAGCTTGGAGGGACTAGCGGGGTATGAGCAGTTCTTC. It translates to CASSLEGLAGYEQFF. The chain carries TRBV5-1 and TRBJ2-1; 13 bases map to TRBD2. The germline V gene encodes CDR1 SGHRS and CDR2 YFSETQ. V trimming: 0 bases; J trimming: 8 bases; junction bases outside the gene matches: 2. This CDR3 has 15 amino acids.